This T cell receptor (beta chain) originates from a study of cytomegalovirus exposure and HLA in healthy donors. Healthy bone marrow donors made up the donors. CDR3 length equals 17 residues. V was pared by 5 bases and J by 4 bases, with 13 bases of the junction left unmatched. Germline CDR1 is LNHDA and CDR2 is SQIVND (reference sequence). Primers for the PCR totalled 60 Vbeta and 13 Jbeta. Repertoires were generated with immunoSEQ multiplex PCR, while TCRdb's copy carries only in-frame clones and drops some. In the table there are over 150,000 clones, 85% of which are singletons. Notes on this clone: Its specificity is unknown.

The study's findings and limits: The study listed roughly 160 cytomegalovirus-associated TCR beta chains.

The chain links TRBV19 to TRBJ1-5; 8 bases line up with TRBD1. The receptor comes from a boy aged 2 to 10 in good health and CMV-seronegative. The sample comprised PBMCs. CDR3 sequence reads: CASSRGAGGQGNQPQHF. The CDR3 DNA sequence: TGTGCCAGTAGTCGGGGGGCAGGGGGCCAGGGGAATCAGCCCCAGCATTTT.